This passage covers 24 T cell receptor beta chains from one sample sequenced in a study of somatic mutations in cytotoxic T cells in rheumatoid arthritis. The method was immunoSEQ multiplex PCR; TCRdb's version includes in-frame clones alone and lacks a portion of them. Of under 30,000 clones listed, roughly 74% are singletons. The sample taken for sequencing was CD8+ T cells sorted from blood. These receptors all stem from a woman under 30 in good health.

This chain connects TRBV4-1 to TRBJ2-7, with D maybe TRBD2 (6 bases). In germline, CDR1 is MGHRA, CDR2 YSYEKL. Trimming removed 5 bases from V and 2 bases from J, with 16 bases in between. The CDR3 runs to 15 residues. CDR3 amino acids: CASSSIGGVPYEQYF. The CDR3 bases are TGCGCCAGCAGCTCCATCGGCGGGGTCCCCTACGAGCAGTACTTC.

V and J are TRBV15 and TRBJ2-1; D remains unclear. The V gene lost 6 bases and the J gene lost 0 bases, with 12 bases spanning the gap. CDR3 length: 15 amino acids. Germline V gene sequence: CDR1 LNHNV, CDR2 YYDKDF (reference sequence). CDR3 coding DNA: TGTGCCACCAGAACGGACGTCAGCTCCTACAATGAGCAGTTCTTC. Amino acids: CATRTDVSSYNEQFF. Drawing the rest from reference TRBV15 and TRBJ2-1, the complete variable domain is DAMVIQNPRYQVTQFGKPVTLSCSQTLNHNVMYWYQQKSSQAPKLLFHYYDKDFNNEADTPDNFQSRRPNTSFCFLDIRSPGLGDTAMYLCATRTDVSSYNEQFFGPGTRLTVL.

The CDR3, as DNA: TGTGCCAGCAGTGGGGGACCCACAAACACCATATATTTT. Protein sequence: CASSGGPTNTIYF. This chain uses TRBV28 with TRBJ1-3; tentatively, D is TRBD1 (5 bases). Germline V gene data show CDR1 as MDHEN and CDR2 as SYDVKM. V gave up 5 bases and J gave up 6 bases, with 11 bases separating them. The CDR3 extends over 13 amino acids.

The CDR3 DNA reads TGTGCCAGCAGACCCAGGGTCGAGGACCTCTACGAGCAGTACGTC. This translates into CASRPRVEDLYEQYV. The chain employs TRBV2 and TRBJ2-7; tentative D call: TRBD1 (5 bases). This CDR3 contains 15 residues. Germline CDR1 SNHLY, CDR2 FYNNEI. V dropped 6 bases and J dropped 3 bases, with 18 bases sitting between them.

The chain links TRBV5-1 to TRBJ2-1, with 9 bases fitting TRBD1. CDR1 and CDR2 (germline): SGHRS, YFSETQ. The junction had 11 bases not matched to a gene; V was cut back by 3 bases and J by 7 bases. The CDR3 runs to 16 residues. Here the CDR3 reads CASSSPGTGTNNEQFF. The CDR3 region has the DNA TGCGCCAGCAGCTCCCCCGGGACAGGGACCAATAATGAGCAGTTCTTC.

This rearrangement joins TRBV27 to TRBJ1-2; unclear D gene. The CDR3 has 13 amino acids. Trimming removed 6 bases at V and 1 base at J, with 9 bases between. The germline V gene has CDR1 MNHEY and CDR2 SMNVEV (reference sequence). The CDR3 reads CASSGLGNYGYTF. The DNA of the CDR3 is TGTGCCAGCAGCGGGTTGGGTAACTATGGCTACACCTTC.

The V and J genes are TRBV6-5 and TRBJ1-5, with a tentative D call TRBD1 (5 bases). CDR1 and CDR2 from the germline V gene are MNHEY and SVGAGI. V lost 6 bases and J 6 bases, leaving 12 bases between the germline ends. The CDR3 totals 13 residues. The CDR3 DNA reads TGTGCCAGCAGCTACGGGGCCAGTCAGCCCCAGCATTTT. It translates to CASSYGASQPQHF.

A few counts support this clone. The chain has TRBV2 and TRBJ2-7; D unclear. There are 11 residues in the CDR3. V dropped 6 bases and J dropped 2 bases, with 5 bases sitting between them. Germline assignment: CDR1 SNHLY and CDR2 FYNNEI. This CDR3 reads CASSQTYEQYV. The DNA for the CDR3 is TGTGCCAGCAGCCAAACCTACGAGCAGTACGTC.

This chain links TRBV28 with TRBJ1-1; 11 nucleotides line up with TRBD1. The V gene's germline CDR1 is MDHEN and CDR2 SYDVKM. With 6 bases clipped from V and 4 bases from J, the junction kept 7 bases outside the gene matches. There are 15 residues in the CDR3. CDR3 in DNA: TGTGCCAGCAGCTCCTGGACAGGGGGCTTCACTGAAGCTTTCTTT. It translates to CASSSWTGGFTEAFF.

The genes are TRBV5-6 and TRBJ2-1, with D perhaps TRBD1 (6 bases). The CDR3 extends over 17 amino acids. Germline-derived CDR1 and CDR2 are SGHDT and YYEEEE. Trimming took off 0 bases at V and 8 bases at J, with 21 bases between the two ends. The CDR3 coding sequence is TGTGCCAGCAGCTTGGCCGTAAACAGGGAGATCGAGGATGAGCAGTTCTTC. This sequence encodes CASSLAVNREIEDEQFF.

The CDR3 bases are TGTGCCAGCAGCGTAGCGGATCCCGGGACTAGGGAGACCCAGTACTTC. This translates into CASSVADPGTRETQYF. The chain employs TRBV9 and TRBJ2-5, with 8 bases identical to TRBD2. CDR1 and CDR2 (germline): SGDLS, YYNGEE. The length of the CDR3 is 16 residues. V gave up 0 bases and J gave up 5 bases; unmatched junction bases: 9.

V usage is TRBV6-6 and J usage is TRBJ2-6; no firm D call. V was cut by 4 bases and J by 4 bases, with 2 bases left in between. The CDR3 spans 12 residues. CDR1 is MNHNY, CDR2 SVGAGI, per germline (reference sequence). The CDR3 DNA follows: TGTGCCAGCAGTTCAGGGGCCAACGTCCTGACTTTC. Translation: CASSSGANVLTF.

The gene calls are TRBV4-1 and TRBJ1-3; D remains ambiguous. The V end lost 1 base, the J end lost 4 bases, and 8 bases lay between the germline ends. Germline-derived CDR1 and CDR2 are MGHRA and YSYEKL. The length of the CDR3 is 14 residues. The CDR3 nucleotides are TGCGCCAGCAGCCAAGCAGGTCTCGGAAACACCATATATTTT. It translates to CASSQAGLGNTIYF.

This clone was observed a single time. The chain is built from TRBV27 and TRBJ2-7; 10 bases line up with TRBD1. Germline V gives CDR1 MNHEY, CDR2 SMNVEV (reference sequence). The V segment lost 5 bases and the J segment 5 bases; nucleotides outside the gene matches: 3. The CDR3 is 13 residues long. DNA for the CDR3: TGTGCCAGCAGTAGGGACAGGGGAAACGAGCAGTACTTC. This gives the protein CASSRDRGNEQYF.

V is TRBV27 and J is TRBJ2-7; perhaps TRBD1 as D (6 bases). The V and J ends lost 1 base and 5 bases respectively, with 21 bases between them. CDR1 and CDR2 from the germline V gene are MNHEY and SMNVEV (reference sequence). This CDR3 contains 17 residues. The CDR3 is CASSLWANREGADEQYF. In DNA form, the CDR3 reads TGTGCCAGCAGTTTATGGGCTAACAGGGAAGGCGCGGACGAGCAGTACTTC.

The genes are TRBV6-1 and TRBJ2-5, with D possibly matching TRBD2 (6 bases). V lost 6 bases and J lost 4, with 12 bases in between. CDR3 length equals 13 residues. Germline CDR1 is MNHNS and CDR2 is SASEGT. This chain's CDR3 is CASRVWGGETQYF. CDR3 coding DNA: TGTGCCAGCAGAGTATGGGGAGGAGAGACCCAGTACTTC.

The V call is TRBV4-2, the J call TRBJ2-1, with 7 bases fitting TRBD2. CDR1 LGHNA and CDR2 YNFKEQ come from the germline V gene. With V trimmed by 0 bases and J by 5 bases, 7 bases remained unmatched. The CDR3 covers 16 residues. DNA of the CDR3: TGTGCCAGCAGCCAAGATTTGGTGGGAGGGAACAATGAGCAGTTCTTC. Translating gives CASSQDLVGGNNEQFF.

This clone has just one count. V usage is TRBV7-9 and J usage is TRBJ2-3, with D uncertain. Trimming took 4 bases from V and 2 from J, leaving 16 bases between them. There are 16 residues in the CDR3. CDR1 is SEHNR, CDR2 FQNEAQ, per germline (reference sequence). The CDR3 sequence: CASSSPEETFTDTQYF. The DNA for the CDR3 is TGTGCCAGCAGCTCCCCCGAGGAAACCTTCACAGATACGCAGTATTTT. The full variable domain, completed using reference TRBV7-9 and TRBJ2-3, is DTGVSQNPRHKITKRGQNVTFRCDPISEHNRLYWYRQTLGQGPEFLTYFQNEAQLEKSRLLSDRFSAERPKGSFSTLEIQRTEQGDSAMYLCASSSPEETFTDTQYFGPGTRLTVL.

V usage is TRBV4-1 and J usage is TRBJ2-4; no clear D. CDR1 and CDR2 (germline): MGHRA, YSYEKL. V lost 4 bases and J lost 1, with 11 bases in between. This CDR3 region has 15 residues. In nucleotides, the CDR3 is TGCGCCAGCAGCCCCTATCTTGGGGCCAAAAACATTCAGTACTTC. Its translation is CASSPYLGAKNIQYF.

This sequence joins TRBV11-2 and TRBJ2-3; possible D gene TRBD2, 5 bases. Per germline, CDR1 SGHAT and CDR2 FQNNGV. CDR3 size: 15 residues. V dropped 0 bases and J dropped 0 bases, with 7 bases sitting between them. Here the CDR3 reads CASSLEKRSTDTQYF. CDR3 DNA sequence: TGTGCCAGCAGCTTAGAAAAGCGGAGCACAGATACGCAGTATTTT.

This rearrangement joins TRBV5-1 to TRBJ1-3, with TRBD1 matching 7 bases. This CDR3 has 15 amino acids. Per germline, CDR1 SGHRS and CDR2 YFSETQ. Trimming cost V 0 bases and J 4 bases; bases outside gene matches: 4. The chain's CDR3 is CASSLAGDSGNTIYF. Here the CDR3 DNA reads TGCGCCAGCAGCTTGGCCGGGGACAGCGGAAACACCATATATTTT.

V gene TRBV7-9 combines with J gene TRBJ1-1; D is unclear. V was trimmed by 5 bases and J by 4 bases, leaving 5 bases between them. The CDR3 covers 11 residues. Germline lookup yields CDR1 SEHNR and CDR2 FQNEAQ (reference sequence). CDR3 nucleotide sequence: TGTGCCAGCAGCCCATTCACTGAAGCTTTCTTT. This encodes CASSPFTEAFF. The complete variable domain, with remaining parts taken from reference TRBV7-9 and TRBJ1-1, reads DTGVSQNPRHKITKRGQNVTFRCDPISEHNRLYWYRQTLGQGPEFLTYFQNEAQLEKSRLLSDRFSAERPKGSFSTLEIQRTEQGDSAMYLCASSPFTEAFFGQGTRLTVV.

This sequence joins TRBV7-9 and TRBJ2-1; D perhaps matches TRBD2 (6 bases). V was pared by 5 bases and J by 4 bases, with 15 bases between. Germline CDR1 and CDR2: SEHNR and FQNEAQ (reference sequence). The CDR3 has 15 amino acids. The CDR3 protein is CASSPVPGLYNEQFF. The CDR3 DNA sequence: TGTGCCAGCAGCCCAGTCCCGGGACTTTACAATGAGCAGTTCTTC. The whole variable domain, remainder taken from reference TRBV7-9 and TRBJ2-1, is DTGVSQNPRHKITKRGQNVTFRCDPISEHNRLYWYRQTLGQGPEFLTYFQNEAQLEKSRLLSDRFSAERPKGSFSTLEIQRTEQGDSAMYLCASSPVPGLYNEQFFGPGTRLTVL.

The chain's CDR3 is CATSESLLQPQHF. CDR3 in DNA: TGTGCCACCAGCGAGTCTCTTCTACAGCCCCAGCATTTT. The rearrangement joins TRBV15 to TRBJ1-5; no clear D. Trimming stripped 5 bases from V and 7 bases from J, with 12 bases between. The CDR3 extends over 13 amino acids. In germline, CDR1 is LNHNV, CDR2 YYDKDF (reference sequence).